This T cell receptor (beta chain) was obtained from a study of Ad26.COV2.S vaccination and SARS-CoV-2 variants. Study at large: The trial was COV1001 and the donor's arm was Ad26.COV2.S. Into the muscle, Ad26.COV2.S was dosed once or twice, 56 days apart. Study conclusions and caveats: Vaccine recipients and placebo recipients showed similar non-spike TCR breadth. Possible underestimation of total T cell responses by the TCR breadth and depth analyses was noted.

Concerning this clone: What it binds is not known.

Treatment noted: about 20 received Ad26.COV2.S at low or high dose, single or two shots; several received placebo; per-sample allocation not given. Day 63 following the first vaccine or placebo injection was when the samples were taken. Method: immunoSEQ multiplex PCR; TCRdb's copy keeps in-frame clones and lacks some. In the table there are 360,000 or so clones, around 86% of which are singletons. Germline V gene lookup returns CDR1 DFQATT and CDR2 SNEGSKA (reference sequence). The CDR3 consists of 15 residues. The V gene lost 3 bases and the J gene lost 6 bases, with 21 bases spanning the gap. This sequence originates from a person between 18 and 65 years old who received the Ad26.COV2.S COVID-19 vaccine or a placebo. The specimen comprised peripheral blood, sampled in a trial of Ad26.COV2.S vaccine versus placebo. The chain combines TRBV20-1 with TRBJ2-7; D ambiguous. As DNA, the CDR3 is TGCAGTGCTAGTGCCCGTGGCGAGAGTTTCCTCGAGCAGTACTTC. It specifies CSASARGESFLEQYF.